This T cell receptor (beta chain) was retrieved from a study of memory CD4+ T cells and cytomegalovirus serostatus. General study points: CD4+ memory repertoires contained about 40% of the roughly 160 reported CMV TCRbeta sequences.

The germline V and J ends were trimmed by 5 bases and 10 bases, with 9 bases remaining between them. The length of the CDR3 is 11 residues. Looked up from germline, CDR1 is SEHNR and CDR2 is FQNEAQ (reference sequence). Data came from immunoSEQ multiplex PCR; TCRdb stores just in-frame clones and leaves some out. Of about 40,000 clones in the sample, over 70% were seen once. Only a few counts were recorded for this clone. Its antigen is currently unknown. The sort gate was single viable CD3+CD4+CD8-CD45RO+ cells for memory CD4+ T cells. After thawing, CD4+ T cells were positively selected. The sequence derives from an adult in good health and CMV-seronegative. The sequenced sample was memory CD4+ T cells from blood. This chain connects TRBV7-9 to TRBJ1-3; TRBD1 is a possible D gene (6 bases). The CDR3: CASSPDRTIYF. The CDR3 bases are TGTGCCAGCAGCCCAGACAGGACCATATATTTT.